These T cell receptor beta chains were read from a single sample in a study of lymphopenia after photon versus proton radiotherapy. Using immunoSEQ multiplex PCR, the repertoire was profiled, and TCRdb retains in-frame clones only, with some absent. The table includes some 30,000 clones, around 90% detected once. Here the sequenced sample was peripheral blood, taken from a patient treated with photon-based radiotherapy. The receptors shown here come from a woman aged 45-60 years with pancreatic cancer. Each CDR3 is given with its conserved first and last residue. A D gene is named only where the DNA matches it firmly. Size values are once, few and many counts, or a class for expanded clones, and some rows have none.

TRBV6-4,-,-,TRBJ2-3,TGTGCCAGCAGTGAATCCATTGGGGGAAGCACAGATACGCAGTATTTT,CASSESIGGSTDTQYF
TRBV19,-,-,TRBJ1-1,TGTGCCAGTAGTCGGAACACTGAAGCTTTCTTT,CASSRNTEAFF
TRBV4-3,-,-,TRBJ2-3,TGCGCCAGCAGCCCCACTCCGCAGGGCACAGATACGCAGTATTTT,CASSPTPQGTDTQYF
TRBV14,-,-,TRBJ2-1,TGTGCCAGCAGCCAAGATCTTCTAGGAAACGGGGAGTTCTTC,CASSQDLLGNGEFF
TRBV7-2,-,-,TRBJ1-3,TGTGCCAGCAGGAGGGGGGGGATCTCTGGAAACACCATATATTTT,CASRRGGISGNTIYF
TRBV5-4,-,-,TRBJ1-1,TGTGCCAGCAGCTTGGACAGAGGAGACACTGAAGCTTTCTTT,CASSLDRGDTEAFF
TRBV5-1,-,-,TRBJ2-7,TGCGCCAGCAGCTTGACCGCGCCCACCTACGAGCAGTACTTC,CASSLTAPTYEQYF
TRBV10-2,-,TRBD2,TRBJ2-3,TGCGCCAGCAGACGGGCTAGCGGGAGTCGGACAGATACGCAGTATTTT,CASRRASGSRTDTQYF
TRBV11-2,-,TRBD2,TRBJ2-7,TGTGCCAGCAGCTCCAAAGGAGCGGGAGGGTACGAGCAGTACTTC,CASSSKGAGGYEQYF
TRBV6-5,-,TRBD1,TRBJ2-7,TGTGCCAGCAGCGCCCTGGGACAGGGGTCGTTAGAGCAGTACTTC,CASSALGQGSLEQYF
TRBV7-3,-,-,TRBJ2-7,TGTGCCAGCAGCTCTGCAGGGAATTCCTACGAGCAGTACTTC,CASSSAGNSYEQYF
TRBV19,-,-,TRBJ2-3,TGTGCCAGTAGTATCGGCGGGACATGGGGGGATACGCAGTATTTT,CASSIGGTWGDTQYF
TRBV29-1,-,TRBD1,TRBJ1-1,TGCAGCGTTGGGACAGGGGCGCTCGGTTCCAAAGCTTTCTTT,CSVGTGALGSKAFF
TRBV28,-,TRBD1,TRBJ1-1,TGTGCCAGCAAGAGGGGGACAGGGGTCACTGAAGCTTTCTTT,CASKRGTGVTEAFF
TRBV19,-,TRBD1,TRBJ1-2,TGTGCCAGTAGTACGGACAGGGATCTCCGAGGCTACACCTTC,CASSTDRDLRGYTF
TRBV28,-,TRBD1,TRBJ2-7,TGTGCCAGCAGACCTACAGGGGGAAGGGAGCAGTACTTC,CASRPTGGREQYF
TRBV6-1,-,TRBD2,TRBJ2-5,TGTGCCAGCAGTGGCGCGGGAGGAGCAGAGACCCAGTACTTC,CASSGAGGAETQYF
TRBV5-1,-,TRBD1,TRBJ1-5,TGCGCCAGCAGCTTGGCCGGGACAGAAAATCAGCCCCAGCATTTT,CASSLAGTENQPQHF
TRBV2,-,TRBD1,TRBJ2-7,TGTGCCAGCTACGGGACAGGCTCCTACGAGCAGTACTTC,CASYGTGSYEQYF
TRBV30,-,-,TRBJ1-2,TGTGCCTGGAAGGGAAGACAATACTATGGCTACACCTTC,CAWKGRQYYGYTF
TRBV7-9,-,-,TRBJ2-7,TGTGCCAGCAGCTCGTTCAGGGGTGGGGAGCAGTACTTC,CASSSFRGGEQYF
TRBV6-1,-,-,TRBJ1-1,TGTGCCAGCAGGCCCGAAGGAGGGAACACTGAAGCTTTCTTT,CASRPEGGNTEAFF
TRBV19,-,-,TRBJ2-1,TGTGCCAGTAGTATCCGGGACGCTTACAATGAGCAGTTCTTC,CASSIRDAYNEQFF
TRBV11-2,-,-,TRBJ2-1,TGTGCCAGCAGCTTAGATTTTTCAGCGTTGGGTGAGCAGTTCTTC,CASSLDFSALGEQFF
TRBV6-6,-,TRBD1,TRBJ2-7,TGTGCCAGCAGTTCCCGGGACAGGCTCTACGAGCAGTACTTC,CASSSRDRLYEQYF
TRBV19,-,TRBD1,TRBJ1-5,TGTGCCAGTAGTTCGACAGGGGGAAACCAGCCCCAGCATTTT,CASSSTGGNQPQHF
TRBV28,-,TRBD1,TRBJ1-5,TGTGCCAGCCGCGGGACAGGGTGGAATCAGCCCCAGCATTTT,CASRGTGWNQPQHF
TRBV7-2,few,-,TRBJ2-7,TGTGCCAGCAGCTTTAACAGGGTCTTCAACGAGCAGTACTTC,CASSFNRVFNEQYF
TRBV9,-,-,TRBJ1-6,TGTGCCAGCAGCGTAGAGGGGGGATTGAATTCACCCCTCCACTTT,CASSVEGGLNSPLHF
TRBV6-1,-,TRBD2,TRBJ2-7,TGTGCCAGCAGTGAAGCTCCGACTAGCGGCTACGAGCAGTACTTC,CASSEAPTSGYEQYF
TRBV30,-,TRBD1,TRBJ2-7,TGTGCCTGGGGAGATCAGGGACAGGGGGTCCACGAGCAGTACTTC,CAWGDQGQGVHEQYF
TRBV30,-,TRBD1,TRBJ1-4,TGTGCCTGGAGCCGACAGGGTGAAAAACTGTTTTTT,CAWSRQGEKLFF
TRBV18,-,-,TRBJ2-3,TGTGCCAGCTCACCACCACTGGGTGTGGATACGCAGTATTTT,CASSPPLGVDTQYF
TRBV19,-,TRBD2,TRBJ2-4,TGTGCCAGTAGTATAGGGCTAGCGGGAAACATTCAGTACTTC,CASSIGLAGNIQYF
TRBV29-1,once,-,TRBJ1-1,TGCAGCGTTTTGACCCTTGGGACTGAAGCTTTCTTT,CSVLTLGTEAFF
TRBV9,-,-,TRBJ1-1,TGTGCCAGCAGCGTGTCGGGGGTGAGGAACACTGAAGCTTTCTTT,CASSVSGVRNTEAFF
TRBV7-8,-,-,TRBJ2-3,TGTGCCAGCAGCCATCGGAGGGATACGCAGTATTTT,CASSHRRDTQYF
TRBV7-2,-,TRBD1,TRBJ1-2,TGTGCCAGCAGCGTCGACAGGGTCAAAGGCTACACCTTC,CASSVDRVKGYTF
TRBV9,-,-,TRBJ2-2,TGTGCCAGCAGCGCCGAAGGCTTCGCGATCCCGAACACCGGGGAGCTGTTTTTT,CASSAEGFAIPNTGELFF
TRBV9,-,-,TRBJ1-6,TGTGCCACCCTACCCTCCTGGGGTTCACCCCTCCACTTT,CATLPSWGSPLHF
TRBV7-9,-,TRBD1,TRBJ2-2,TGTGCCAGCAGCCAAGGGGTCCGGACAGGGAAAAGGGCCGGGGAGCTGTTTTTT,CASSQGVRTGKRAGELFF
TRBV19,-,TRBD1,TRBJ1-5,TGTGCCAGTAGTGGACAGGGGCATTGGCCCCAGCATTTT,CASSGQGHWPQHF
TRBV9,-,TRBD2,TRBJ2-2,TGTGCCAGCAGCTTAACTCTAGCGGGAGGGCCGGGCACCGGGGAGCTGTTTTTT,CASSLTLAGGPGTGELFF
TRBV11-3,once,-,TRBJ1-1,TGTGCCAGCAGGGCTGGGCCGAACACTGAAGCTTTCTTT,CASRAGPNTEAFF
TRBV5-4,-,-,TRBJ2-1,TGTGCCAGCAGCTTCCCAGGGGACAATGAGCAGTTCTTC,CASSFPGDNEQFF
TRBV7-6,-,-,TRBJ2-4,TGTGCCAGCAGCTTAGCGGCCTCGGGGGCCCCCAAAAACATTCAGTACTTC,CASSLAASGAPKNIQYF
TRBV27,-,-,TRBJ1-2,TGTGCCAGCAGTTTATACGTGAACTATGGCTACACCTTC,CASSLYVNYGYTF
TRBV6-1,-,-,TRBJ2-1,TGTGCCAGCAGTGAATTGGCGGCTGGCTTTTTAGTCTTC,CASSELAAGFLVF
TRBV20-1,-,TRBD1,TRBJ1-2,TGCAGTCCCTCAGGGGGCTGGGGCTACACCTTC,CSPSGGWGYTF
TRBV19,-,TRBD1,TRBJ2-3,TGTGCCAGTAGTATATCCGGACAGGTGGGAACAGATACGCAGTATTTT,CASSISGQVGTDTQYF
TRBV28,-,-,TRBJ1-1,TGTGCCAGCAGCCCCCCAGTGAACACTGAAGCTTTCTTT,CASSPPVNTEAFF
TRBV5-6,few,-,TRBJ2-7,TGTGCCAGCAGCTTGGGAAAGAACAGGGCCGCCTACGAGCAGTACTTC,CASSLGKNRAAYEQYF
TRBV29-1,-,-,TRBJ2-6,TGCAGCGTTAAAGACTTTAGCTCTGGGGCCAACGTCCTGACTTTC,CSVKDFSSGANVLTF
TRBV7-6,once,-,TRBJ2-3,TGTGCCAGCAGCTTAGCAGACGGGAGCACAGATACGCAGTATTTT,CASSLADGSTDTQYF
TRBV27,few,-,TRBJ2-6,TGTGCCAGCAGTTTAAGTAATACCGGGATTCTCTCTGGGGCCAACGTCCTGACTTTC,CASSLSNTGILSGANVLTF
TRBV5-1,-,-,TRBJ1-3,TGCGCCAGCAGCTTGGGGGCAGATTACTCTGGAAACACCATATATTTT,CASSLGADYSGNTIYF
TRBV2,once,-,TRBJ2-2,TGTGCCAGCAGGGCGCAACCCCGGAGCGCGAACACCGGGGAGCTGTTTTTT,CASRAQPRSANTGELFF
TRBV5-6,-,-,TRBJ1-1,TGTGCCAGCAGAGGCCGGGGGACCGTGAACACTGAAGCTTTCTTT,CASRGRGTVNTEAFF